This section outlines one TCR beta chain sequence together with its context. Its antigen is undetermined. Time point meaning: week 47, end of study. Every single dose of the vaccine, 300 ug of mutant IDH1 20-mer peptide, came with topical imiquimod. Only in-frame clones appear in the TCRdb table, and some are missing; sequencing was by immunoSEQ multiplex PCR. The table shows more than 30,000 clones, with roughly 89% occurring only once. The V end was cut by 11 bases, the J end by 8 bases, with 18 bases between. Germline-derived CDR1 and CDR2 are MDHEN and SYDVKM. CDR3 length: 12 amino acids. The source of the sample is a study of a mutant IDH1 vaccine in newly diagnosed glioma. Across the whole study: Vaccine dosing followed radiotherapy by 4-6 weeks, or accompanied temozolomide cycles.

Whole-study results and caveats: Vaccine-induced immune responses occurred in under 95% of patients.

The J gene is TRBJ1-2, the V gene TRBV28; D perhaps matches TRBD1 (5 bases). Here the sequenced sample was PBMCs, taken from a glioma patient whose treatment included an IDH1 peptide vaccine. The TCR sequence derives from a middle-aged man with glioma. Here the CDR3 reads CASLNRPLGYTF. DNA of the CDR3: TGTGCCTCCCTAAACAGGCCCCTGGGCTACACCTTC.